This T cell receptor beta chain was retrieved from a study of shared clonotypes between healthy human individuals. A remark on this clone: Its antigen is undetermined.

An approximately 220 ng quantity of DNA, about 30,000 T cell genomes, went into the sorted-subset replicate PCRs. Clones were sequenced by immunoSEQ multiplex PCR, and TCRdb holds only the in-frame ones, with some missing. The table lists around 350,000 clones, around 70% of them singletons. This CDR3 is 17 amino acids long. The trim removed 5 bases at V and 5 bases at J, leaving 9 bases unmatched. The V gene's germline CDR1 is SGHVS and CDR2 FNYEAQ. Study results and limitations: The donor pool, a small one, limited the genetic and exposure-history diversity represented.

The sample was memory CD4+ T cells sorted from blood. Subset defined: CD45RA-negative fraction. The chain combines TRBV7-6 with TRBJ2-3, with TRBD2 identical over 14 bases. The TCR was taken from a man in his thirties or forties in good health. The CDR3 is CASSRIGLAGGLDTQYF. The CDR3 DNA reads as TGTGCCAGCAGCCGGATTGGACTAGCGGGAGGTTTAGATACGCAGTATTTT.